The 21 T cell receptor beta chains in this list originate from one sample, sequenced in a study of T cell repertoires in cytomegalovirus infection. One entry per CDR3 protein results from TCRdb running MiXCR on the reads. The repertoire has hundreds of thousands of distinct CDR3 sequences, about 17% of them found once; the top ten carry approximately 12%. The material sequenced was PBMCs. Receptors originate from a human donor in good health (CMV status not recorded). Some clones in this sample may be carry-over from other donors' samples.

This clonotype has more than one count but fewer than ten. The CDR3 nucleotides read TGTGCCAGCAGCTTACTCGGCCAGAGCTCCTACGAGCAGTACTTC. Encoded protein: CASSLLGQSSYEQYF. The rearrangement links TRBV7-6 to TRBJ2-7; D remains ambiguous. The CDR3 loop spans 15 amino acids. Trimming cost V 2 bases and J 0 bases, with 11 bases left between them. CDR1 and CDR2 (germline): SGHVS, FNYEAQ.

The chain uses TRBV12-3 or TRBV12-4 and TRBJ2-2; 8 nucleotides align to TRBD1. This CDR3 is 15 amino acids long. J was trimmed by 1 base and V by 7 bases; bases with no gene match: 5. Here the CDR3 DNA reads TGTGCCAGCAAGCCCGGACAGGGGAACACCGGGGAGCTGTTTTTT. It specifies CASKPGQGNTGELFF.

The chain is built from TRBV19 and TRBJ2-6; no definite D call. Germline assignment: CDR1 LNHDA and CDR2 SQIVND (reference sequence). This CDR3 has 15 amino acids. With 6 bases removed from V and 0 bases from J, the gap between germline ends came to 9 bases. CDR3 sequence reads: CASSYMNSGANVLTF. For the CDR3, the DNA is TGTGCCAGTAGCTACATGAACTCTGGGGCCAACGTCCTGACTTTC.

There are a few counts of this clonotype. V and J are TRBV10-3 and TRBJ2-7; 7 positions agree with TRBD2. The J segment lost 3 bases and the V segment lost 2 bases, leaving 4 bases of the junction unmatched. This CDR3 is 14 amino acids long. The germline V gene encodes CDR1 ENHRY and CDR2 SYGVKD. DNA for the CDR3: TGTGCCATCAGTGAGGGGGAGGGGTACTACGAGCAGTACTTC. It translates to CAISEGEGYYEQYF.

This clonotype appeared a few times. V gene TRBV28 combines with J gene TRBJ2-3; D gene unclear. V was pared by 0 bases and J by 4 bases, with 11 bases between. The germline V gene has CDR1 MDHEN and CDR2 SYDVKM. The CDR3 has 15 residues. The CDR3 DNA reads TGTGCCAGCAGTTTATGGGCAAGTGGGGCAGATACGCAGTATTTT. Its protein product is CASSLWASGADTQYF. Using reference TRBV28 and TRBJ2-3 for the parts outside the CDR3, the full variable domain is DVKVTQSSRYLVKRTGEKVFLECVQDMDHENMFWYRQDPGLGLRLIYFSYDVKMKEKGDIPEGYSVSREKKERFSLILESASTNQTSMYLCASSLWASGADTQYFGPGTRLTVL.

This chain links TRBV13 with TRBJ1-2, with a weak D call TRBD1 (5 bases). The CDR3 consists of 14 residues. Germline values: CDR1 PRHDT, CDR2 FYEKMQ (reference sequence). Trimming removed 3 bases from V and 2 bases from J, with 10 bases in between. The CDR3 bases are TGTGCCAGCAGCTTTCGAGGGGAAAACTATGGCTACACCTTC. The encoded protein is CASSFRGENYGYTF. The full variable domain, with the rest looked up from reference TRBV13 and TRBJ1-2, is AAGVIQSPRHLIKEKRETATLKCYPIPRHDTVYWYQQGPGQDPQFLISFYEKMQSDKGSIPDRFSAQQFSDYHSELNMSSLELGDSALYFCASSFRGENYGYTFGSGTRLTVV.

This clonotype was observed a few times. V and J are TRBV10-3 and TRBJ2-7; 9 bases are shared with TRBD1. CDR3 length equals 14 residues. J lost 3 bases, V lost 5 bases, and 5 bases had no gene match. The germline CDR1 and CDR2 sequences are ENHRY and SYGVKD. The DNA of the CDR3 is TGTGCCATCAGTACGGGACAGGGCGTCTACGAGCAGTACTTC. This translates into CAISTGQGVYEQYF.

This clonotype was seen a few times. The rearrangement links TRBV12-3 or TRBV12-4 to TRBJ1-2; D remains unclear. Trimming took 3 bases from V and 7 from J, leaving 12 bases between them. This CDR3 contains 13 residues. CDR3 amino acids: CASSFASGFGYTF. DNA for the CDR3: TGTGCCAGCAGTTTTGCGTCCGGGTTTGGCTACACCTTC.

The chain recombines TRBV10-3 with TRBJ2-3; 14 positions agree with TRBD2. V lost 0 bases and J lost 6; bases outside the gene matches: 5. The germline V gene encodes CDR1 ENHRY and CDR2 SYGVKD. This CDR3 has 17 amino acids. The CDR3 nucleotides are TGTGCCATCAGTGAGTCGACTAGCGGGGGGGCCCCGGATACGCAGTATTTT. Amino acids: CAISESTSGGAPDTQYF.

This clonotype was seen many times. The chain uses TRBV7-9 and TRBJ2-3; D is perhaps TRBD1 (5 bases). Germline V CDR1 and CDR2: SEHNR, FQNEAQ (reference sequence). The CDR3 has 14 residues. V lost 11 bases and J lost 5, with 20 bases in between. For the CDR3, the DNA is TGTGCCTTATACCAGGGTCTAGAAGGAGATACGCAGTATTTT. It specifies CALYQGLEGDTQYF.

V is TRBV20-1 and J is TRBJ2-4, with a possible D match to TRBD1 (5 bases). CDR3 length: 15 amino acids. Germline lookup yields CDR1 DFQATT and CDR2 SNEGSKA (reference sequence). Trimming shortened V by 7 bases and J by 0 bases, and 16 bases separated the two germline ends. The CDR3 DNA sequence: TGCAGTGTTTTAAGTAGGACATCAGCCAAAAACATTCAGTACTTC. Translating gives CSVLSRTSAKNIQYF.

This clonotype was seen repeatedly, ten times or more. This chain links TRBV7-2 with TRBJ2-7; D call uncertain. This CDR3 has 13 amino acids. Germline CDR1 is SGHTA and CDR2 is FQGNSA. Trimming stripped 3 bases from V and 3 bases from J, with 9 bases between. CDR3 sequence: CASSLVQYYEQYF. In nucleotides, the CDR3 is TGTGCCAGCAGCTTGGTTCAGTACTACGAGCAGTACTTC. Variable domain in full (rest from reference TRBV7-2 and TRBJ2-7): GAGVSQSPSNKVTEKGKDVELRCDPISGHTALYWYRQSLGQGLEFLIYFQGNSAPDKSGLPSDRFSAERTGGSVSTLTIQRTQQEDSAVYLCASSLVQYYEQYFGPGTRLTVT.

This chain uses TRBV9 with TRBJ1-3; D unclear. Looked up from germline, CDR1 is SGDLS and CDR2 is YYNGEE. The CDR3 spans 14 residues. Trimming removed 0 bases from V and 2 bases from J, with 6 bases in between. The CDR3 sequence is CASSVDPAGNTIYF. As DNA, the CDR3 is TGTGCCAGCAGCGTAGATCCAGCTGGAAACACCATATATTTT.

The chain joins TRBV29-1 to TRBJ2-7, with D possibly TRBD2 on 7 matching bases. Per germline, CDR1 SQVTM and CDR2 ANQGSEA. The CDR3 loop spans 16 amino acids. Trimming stripped 6 bases from V and 0 bases from J, with 21 bases between. The CDR3 loop reads CSVGEGGADLSYEQYF. As DNA, the CDR3 is TGCAGCGTCGGTGAAGGGGGGGCGGATCTCTCCTACGAGCAGTACTTC.

This clonotype was counted ten times or more. V usage is TRBV7-2 and J usage is TRBJ1-3; D is ambiguous. The V gene's germline CDR1 is SGHTA and CDR2 FQGNSA. This CDR3 has 15 residues. Trimming took off 2 bases at V and 2 bases at J, with 10 bases between the two ends. CDR3 DNA sequence: TGTGCCAGCAGCTTAAGTTTCTTTGCTGGAAACACCATATATTTT. It encodes CASSLSFFAGNTIYF.

This clonotype turned up a few times. The chain uses TRBV5-4 and TRBJ2-3; TRBD2 is a possible D gene (6 bases). Germline CDR1 SGHNT, CDR2 YYREEE (reference sequence). V was trimmed by 1 base and J by 4 bases, leaving 10 bases between them. The CDR3 runs to 14 residues. CDR3: CASSLTSSSDTQYF. Here the CDR3 DNA reads TGTGCCAGCAGCTTGACTAGCTCCTCAGATACGCAGTATTTT.

There are a few counts of this clonotype. The chain combines TRBV2 with TRBJ2-7; the match to TRBD1 covers 9 bases. In germline, CDR1 is SNHLY, CDR2 FYNNEI. The CDR3 extends over 16 amino acids. With V trimmed by 7 bases and J by 2 bases, 12 bases remained unmatched. The CDR3 DNA sequence: TGTGCCAGCACTATAATGCGCGGGACAGGGACCTACGAGCAGTACTTC. This codes for CASTIMRGTGTYEQYF.

Remarks on this clonotype: A junction boundary mismatches the germline segment, possibly from a read error. The chain carries TRBV18 and TRBJ2-5; D gene unclear. The CDR3 runs to 13 residues. CDR1 and CDR2 from the germline V gene are KGHSH and LQKENI. The chain's CDR3 is CASSPGSQETQHF. In DNA, the CDR3 is TGTGCCAGCTCACCAGGATCCCAAGAGACCCAGCACTTC.

There are many counts of this clonotype. This sequence joins TRBV7-2 and TRBJ2-5; 10 bases match TRBD2. V shed 3 bases, J shed 5 bases, and the junction held 6 bases outside the gene matches. Germline CDR1 reads SGHTA; CDR2 reads FQGNSA. CDR3 length equals 15 residues. The CDR3 DNA sequence: TGTGCCAGCAGCTTTTTCACACTAGCGGGGGAGACCCAGTACTTC. The encoded protein is CASSFFTLAGETQYF.

The chain uses TRBV2 and TRBJ2-5; possibly TRBD2 for D (5 bases). The CDR3 has 15 amino acids. Between the trimmed V and J ends, which lost 5 bases and 1 base, there was a span of 14 bases. CDR1 is SNHLY, CDR2 FYNNEI, per germline. CDR3 bases: TGTGCCAGCAGTCTGGCGGGTAATCGCCAAGAGACCCAGTACTTC. Encoded protein: CASSLAGNRQETQYF.

This clonotype appeared a few times. The chain carries TRBV20-1 and TRBJ1-2; D unresolved. V was clipped by 5 bases and J by 5 bases, with 15 bases between them. This CDR3 is built from 13 residues. Per germline, CDR1 DFQATT and CDR2 SNEGSKA (reference sequence). The chain's CDR3 is CSAGGRLGYGYTF. CDR3 coding DNA: TGCAGTGCTGGCGGACGTCTGGGGTATGGCTACACCTTC.